One sample yielded the 27 T cell receptor beta chains listed below, sequenced in a study of blood T cells in healthy people across ages. For the second PCR, which ran for 7 to 11 cycles, a sample-barcoded 5' primer and a J-beta primer mix were used. A single record per CDR3 protein comes from TCRdb applying MiXCR to the 5' RACE reads. The table records fewer than 800,000 distinct CDR3 sequences, roughly 25% of them present only once. This sample was also put to use in a study of T cells of mothers and their children.

The sequencing sample was made of blood. The receptor source for this set is a boy younger than 18 in good health.

This clonotype was picked up a small number of times. The rearrangement uses TRBV7-9 and TRBJ2-1; 9 nucleotides agree with TRBD2. The CDR3 totals 15 residues. V was clipped by 5 bases and J by 7 bases; unmatched bases: 9. Germline assignment: CDR1 SEHNR and CDR2 FQNEAQ (reference sequence). The CDR3 nucleotides read TGTGCCAGCAGCCCGCGGGAGGGCCCTCTAAATGAGCAGTTCTTC. This gives the protein CASSPREGPLNEQFF.

This clonotype was recorded many times. The chain recombines TRBV20-1 with TRBJ2-5; 10 bases line up with TRBD2. From germline, CDR1 is DFQATT and CDR2 SNEGSKA (reference sequence). The CDR3 covers 12 residues. In nucleotides, the CDR3 is TGCAGCGCCGGACTAGCGGAAGAGACCCAGTACTTC. Translation gives CSAGLAEETQYF.

In this sample, this clonotype turned up a few times. The chain combines TRBV5-1 with TRBJ2-2, with TRBD1 identical over 7 bases. Germline V gene lookup returns CDR1 SGHRS and CDR2 YFSETQ. V dropped 2 bases and J dropped 10; count of bases not matched to a gene: 2. The CDR3 covers 12 residues. The CDR3 loop reads CASSLQGPELFF. Written as DNA, the CDR3 is TGCGCCAGCAGCTTACAGGGGCCGGAGCTGTTTTTT. The variable domain in full, completed from reference TRBV5-1 and TRBJ2-2, reads KAGVTQTPRYLIKTRGQQVTLSCSPISGHRSVSWYQQTPGQGLQFLFEYFSETQRNKGNFPGRFSGRQFSNSRSEMNVSTLELGDSALYLCASSLQGPELFFGEGSRLTVL.

CDR3: CASSLQTWDTQYF. CDR3 DNA: TGCGCCAGCAGCCTTCAGACTTGGGATACGCAGTATTTT. J is TRBJ2-3 and V is TRBV4-3; no clear D. V gave up 4 bases and J gave up 6 bases, with 11 bases separating them. This CDR3 is built from 13 residues. CDR1 is LGHNA, CDR2 YSLEER, per germline.

The V and J genes are TRBV6-5 and TRBJ2-5; no definite D call. V lost 2 bases, J lost 5 bases, and 9 bases lay in between. Germline assignment: CDR1 MNHEY and CDR2 SVGAGI. CDR3 size: 13 residues. CDR3 sequence: CASSYHLTETQYF. The CDR3 DNA is TGTGCCAGCAGTTACCACCTGACGGAGACCCAGTACTTC.

This clonotype has more than one count but fewer than ten. V is TRBV7-9 and J is TRBJ2-5, with D uncertain. With 3 bases removed from V and 5 bases from J, the gap between germline ends came to 13 bases. Germline V gene lookup returns CDR1 SEHNR and CDR2 FQNEAQ (reference sequence). The length of the CDR3 is 14 residues. The CDR3 DNA is TGTGCCAGCAGCTTCAGCCGGAACGGGGAGACCCAGTACTTC. This translates into CASSFSRNGETQYF.

This clonotype was counted between two and nine times. The genes are TRBV29-1 and TRBJ2-5; D is ambiguous. Germline CDR1 reads SQVTM; CDR2 reads ANQGSEA. The CDR3 totals 11 residues. V was pared by 2 bases and J by 3 bases, with 4 bases between. The CDR3 spells CSVELKETQYF. Here the CDR3 DNA reads TGCAGCGTTGAACTAAAAGAGACCCAGTACTTC.

The chain is built from TRBV4-1 and TRBJ1-2, with D hard to call. CDR1 and CDR2 from the germline V gene are MGHRA and YSYEKL. The V and J ends lost 0 bases and 3 bases respectively, with 11 bases between them. CDR3 length: 15 amino acids. CDR3 region: CASSQDQADYYGYTF. CDR3 coding DNA: TGCGCCAGCAGCCAAGATCAAGCAGACTACTATGGCTACACCTTC.

The V call is TRBV21-1, the J call TRBJ2-4; the listed D gene, TRBD2, was not tested against the DNA. TRBV21-1 is a documented pseudogene. The CDR3 runs to 14 residues. Here the CDR3 DNA reads TGTGCCAGCAGCTACCGCGGGTGTAAAAACATTCGGTACTTC. Its translation: CASSYRGCKNIRYF.

The CDR3 coding sequence is TGCAGTGCTAACCCCGTAGGGAGAAAAAACATTCAGTACTTC. Protein: CSANPVGRKNIQYF. J is TRBJ2-4 and V is TRBV20-1, with D maybe TRBD2 (5 bases). V was trimmed by 4 bases and J by 4 bases, leaving 14 bases between them. The CDR3 totals 14 residues. Germline CDR1 DFQATT, CDR2 SNEGSKA (reference sequence).

Turning to this clonotype: One end of the junction does not line up with germline, which may come from a read error. The CDR3 reads CSVGLIGGGFGFTF. In DNA, the CDR3 is TGCAGCGTTGGCCTTATCGGGGGTGGCTTTGGCTTCACCTTC. The genes are TRBV29-1 and TRBJ1-2; D is possibly TRBD1 (5 bases). The CDR3 is made up of 14 amino acids. Germline V gene sequence: CDR1 SQVTM, CDR2 ANQGSEA.

This clonotype has only a few counts. The chain employs TRBV6-5 and TRBJ2-5; 8 nucleotides match TRBD2. The J call may be mistaken, given a closer DNA end match to TRBJ2-1. Germline CDR1 is MNHEY and CDR2 is SVGAGI. The CDR3 has 14 amino acids. CDR3 in amino acids: CASRVLAERNEQFF. The DNA for the CDR3 is TGTGCCAGCAGAGTACTAGCGGAGCGCAATGAGCAGTTCTTC.

The CDR3 region has the DNA TGTGCCACCAGCGGACCGGGGCCCGTTACCTACGAGCAGTACTTC. Encoded protein: CATSGPGPVTYEQYF. V is TRBV15 and J is TRBJ2-7; either TRBD1 or TRBD2 may supply D (5 bases each). Trimming shortened V by 5 bases and J by 2 bases, and 16 bases separated the two germline ends. This CDR3 is built from 15 residues. Germline CDR1 LNHNV, CDR2 YYDKDF (reference sequence).

The V call is TRBV7-8, the J call TRBJ1-2; the match to TRBD1 covers 7 bases. This CDR3 region has 14 residues. Germline-derived CDR1 and CDR2 are SGHVS and FQNEAQ. V gave up 1 base and J gave up 8 bases; unmatched junction bases: 7. CDR3 protein: CASSLERQGHGYTF. CDR3 DNA sequence: TGTGCCAGCAGCTTAGAACGACAGGGCCACGGCTACACCTTC.

This chain's CDR3 is CASTGGGPNEKLFF. CDR3 DNA sequence: TGTGCCAGCACCGGCGGGGGTCCTAATGAAAAACTGTTTTTT. The chain is built from TRBV9 and TRBJ1-4, with D possibly matching TRBD1 (5 bases). CDR1 and CDR2 from the germline V gene are SGDLS and YYNGEE. V was cut by 6 bases and J by 3 bases, with 12 bases left in between. This CDR3 spans 14 amino acids.

This clonotype was counted between two and nine times. This rearrangement joins TRBV6-1 to TRBJ2-1; 8 positions match TRBD2. Judging by the DNA end, TRBJ2-5 fits better; the J call may be wrong. This CDR3 contains 17 residues. Germline assignment: CDR1 MNHNS and CDR2 SASEGT. The CDR3 spells CASSEAPRGAGVETQYF. The CDR3 nucleotides are TGTGCCAGCAGTGAAGCGCCGAGGGGAGCGGGAGTCGAGACCCAGTACTTC.

V and J are TRBV27 and TRBJ1-4, with TRBD1 as a possible D gene (5 bases). The length of the CDR3 is 15 residues. The germline CDR1 and CDR2 sequences are MNHEY and SMNVEV (reference sequence). V was trimmed by 2 bases and J by 3 bases, leaving 10 bases between them. In DNA, the CDR3 is TGTGCCAGCAGTTTAACGGGGCGGTCTAATGAAAAACTGTTTTTT. It is translated as CASSLTGRSNEKLFF.

This clonotype turned up a few times. The chain recombines TRBV5-1 with TRBJ2-5, with D maybe TRBD1 (5 bases). Germline assignment: CDR1 SGHRS and CDR2 YFSETQ. The CDR3 extends over 15 amino acids. Trimming took 5 bases from V and 5 from J, leaving 19 bases between them. The CDR3: CASRGRDSRWETQYF. The CDR3 region has the DNA TGCGCCAGCAGAGGTCGAGACAGTCGGTGGGAGACCCAGTACTTC.

The rearrangement joins TRBV12-3 or TRBV12-4 to TRBJ2-1, with D perhaps given as TRBD1 or TRBD2 (5 bases each). The DNA end favors TRBJ2-7, so the J call may be wrong. This CDR3 is 14 amino acids long. CDR3 bases: TGTGCCAGCAGTCCCGAGGGACCCGCCCACGAGCAGTACTTC. Amino acid sequence: CASSPEGPAHEQYF.

This clonotype was recorded a few times. The rearrangement joins TRBV28 to TRBJ2-4; D is possibly TRBD2 (6 bases). V was trimmed by 2 bases and J by 10 bases, leaving 15 bases between them. Germline values: CDR1 MDHEN, CDR2 SYDVKM. This CDR3 region has 14 residues. The CDR3 coding sequence is TGTGCCAGCAGTTTAGGAGGGGATTTGGCGATTCAGTACTTC. Translating it yields CASSLGGDLAIQYF.

The V and J genes are TRBV6-2 or TRBV6-3 and TRBJ2-7, with D perhaps TRBD2 (6 bases). The V and J ends lost 5 bases and 0 bases respectively, with 17 bases between them. Germline loops: CDR1 MNHEY, CDR2 SVGEGT. The CDR3 totals 16 residues. This CDR3 is CASSIWSSDPSYEQYF. CDR3 sequence (DNA): TGTGCCAGCAGTATTTGGTCTAGCGACCCCTCCTACGAGCAGTACTTC.

This sequence joins TRBV15 and TRBJ2-3; 10 nucleotides line up with TRBD2. The CDR3 consists of 15 residues. Losses at the gene ends were 2 bases for V and 4 bases for J; bases not matched to a gene: 3. Germline V gene lookup returns CDR1 LNHNV and CDR2 YYDKDF (reference sequence). The CDR3, as DNA: TGTGCCACCAGCAGATCTAGCGGGAGCGCAGATACGCAGTATTTT. This codes for CATSRSSGSADTQYF.

This clonotype occurred a few times. The chain is built from TRBV6-2 or TRBV6-3 and TRBJ1-2; unclear D gene. V gave up 2 bases and J gave up 6 bases, with 10 bases separating them. Germline V lookup: CDR1 MNHEY, CDR2 SVGEGT. The CDR3 sequence is 13 residues long. CDR3 nucleotides: TGTGCCAGCAGTTACACGGGGTCGGATGGCTACACCTTC. Residues: CASSYTGSDGYTF.

The gene calls are TRBV6-2 or TRBV6-3 and TRBJ2-1, with D unresolved. Germline V lookup: CDR1 MNHEY, CDR2 SVGEGT. V lost 5 bases and J 6 bases, leaving 17 bases between the germline ends. This CDR3 spans 15 amino acids. The chain's CDR3 is CASSQPWSRFNEQFF. The CDR3 nucleotides read TGTGCCAGCAGTCAACCGTGGAGCCGATTCAATGAGCAGTTCTTC.

The V and J genes are TRBV7-9 and TRBJ1-4; D gene ambiguous. Trimming cost V 7 bases and J 0 bases, with 9 bases left between them. Germline assignment: CDR1 SEHNR and CDR2 FQNEAQ (reference sequence). CDR3 length equals 14 residues. For the CDR3, the DNA is TGTGCCAGCACCCAAGATGCAACTAATGAAAAACTGTTTTTT. This gives the protein CASTQDATNEKLFF. Using reference TRBV7-9 and TRBJ1-4 for the parts outside the CDR3, the full variable domain is DTGVSQNPRHKITKRGQNVTFRCDPISEHNRLYWYRQTLGQGPEFLTYFQNEAQLEKSRLLSDRFSAERPKGSFSTLEIQRTEQGDSAMYLCASTQDATNEKLFFGSGTQLSVL.

This clonotype turned up a few times. J is TRBJ2-3 and V is TRBV9; 7 bases agree with TRBD2. The germline V gene has CDR1 SGDLS and CDR2 YYNGEE. The CDR3 length is 15 residues. J lost 0 bases, V lost 3 bases, and 4 bases had no gene match. Here the CDR3 reads CASSAGGRSTDTQYF. The CDR3, as DNA: TGTGCCAGCAGCGCGGGGGGACGGAGCACAGATACGCAGTATTTT.

This clonotype was seen only a few times. The CDR3 is CASSQVFPTSGRAVQETQYF. The CDR3 coding sequence is TGTGCCAGCAGCCAAGTTTTTCCCACTAGCGGGAGGGCCGTCCAAGAGACCCAGTACTTC. V gene TRBV4-2 combines with J gene TRBJ2-5; TRBD2 matches 13 bases. The CDR3 spans 20 residues. Germline CDR1 LGHNA, CDR2 YNFKEQ. The V and J ends lost 1 base and 1 base, in that order; junction bases with no gene match: 12.